This is a list of T cell receptor beta chains from one sample in a study of post-analysis software for immune sequencing data. TCRdb used MiXCR to reprocess the PCR reads, holding one entry per CDR3 protein. The data contain approximately 440,000 distinct CDR3 sequences, over 35% of them seen just once; the ten biggest clones take up 9% to 13%. The sequenced sample consisted of blood. The receptors were sampled from a girl aged 10 to 17 with multiple sclerosis. CDR3s include the opening cysteine and the closing phenylalanine or tryptophan. The D gene is left open where the match is weak. Clone size is stated in some rows and not others, as once, few, many or a class when expanded.

DNA,CDR3,D,V,size,J
TGCAGTGCTAGCGACATCGTCTCCTACGAGCAGTACTTC,CSASDIVSYEQYF,-,TRBV20-1,few,TRBJ2-7
TGTGCCAGCAGCTTAAGTATTCCAGGGGGCAGGGAGACCCAGTACTTC,CASSLSIPGGRETQYF,TRBD1,TRBV7-2,-,TRBJ2-5
TGTGCCAGCAGTTTAGCGGGAGGCCCTTGGGAGACCCAGTACTTC,CASSLAGGPWETQYF,-,TRBV12-3/TRBV12-4,-,TRBJ2-5
TGCAGTGCTCCCGGACTAGCGGGAGGTGTTGGGATGAACATTCAGTACTTC,CSAPGLAGGVGMNIQYF,TRBD2,TRBV20-1,-,TRBJ2-4
TGTGCCAGCAGCTCCATGGGGGGCGCCTCCTACAATGAGCAGTTCTTC,CASSSMGGASYNEQFF,-,TRBV7-3,-,TRBJ2-1
TGTGCCAGCAGCCGAGATTGGGAGACCCAGTACTTC,CASSRDWETQYF,-,TRBV7-9,-,TRBJ2-5
TGTGCCAGCAGCCAAGAGGGACTAGCGTACCAAGAGACCCAGTACTTC,CASSQEGLAYQETQYF,TRBD2,TRBV3-1,-,TRBJ2-5
TGTGCCAGCAGCCCCGACAGGGCCAGCAATCAGCCCCAGCATTTT,CASSPDRASNQPQHF,TRBD1,TRBV6-5,-,TRBJ1-5
TGCGCCAGCAGCTTGGATGGGGCTTTCTCCTACAATGAGCAGTTCTTC,CASSLDGAFSYNEQFF,-,TRBV5-1,-,TRBJ2-1
TGTGCCAGCAGTCAACTAGCGGGAAGGATACTTTGGAATGAGCAGTTCTTC,CASSQLAGRILWNEQFF,TRBD2,TRBV14,-,TRBJ2-1